This T cell receptor beta chain is drawn from a study of blood T cell repertoires in COVID-19. Study context: Sample material is recorded as cDNA or gDNA derived from T cells, B-cell-depleted T cells, or PBMCs.

Germline-derived CDR1 and CDR2 are LGHDT and YNNKEL (reference sequence). Trimming removed 0 bases from V and 6 bases from J, with 6 bases in between. CDR3 length: 13 amino acids. As handled by the study authors: How many nucleated cells were present was estimated from reference gene primer amplification. The data were produced by immunoSEQ multiplex PCR, yet TCRdb's version contains in-frame clones alone and is incomplete. D and trimming come from the DNA, and the V and J calls and clone size come from that table. This table holds around 210,000 clones, 70% to 85% found once. This receptor was identified in a woman aged 80 or over with COVID-19, enrolled during active disease. The sample was peripheral blood. This chain connects TRBV3-1 (or the pseudogene TRBV3-2) to TRBJ2-1, with unresolved D. The CDR3 bases are TGTGCCAGCAGCCAAGATTTCGTCAATGAGCAGTTCTTC. Amino acid sequence: CASSQDFVNEQFF.